This is a list of T cell receptor beta chains from one sample in a study of T cell changes during pregnancy in multiple sclerosis. Produced via immunoSEQ multiplex PCR; TCRdb's table is partial and in-frame only. This sample yields approximately 92,000 clones, of which 90% to 95% are seen a single time; almost 1% belongs to the top ten. The sample was peripheral blood, taken after pregnancy. The receptors were gathered from a female donor with multiple sclerosis, enrolled in a pregnancy study. Both conserved end residues are part of each CDR3. The order of the fields is J gene, D gene, V gene, CDR3 protein, CDR3 DNA. A D gene is named only where the DNA matches it firmly.

TRBJ1-5 . TRBV15 CATSEQGNQPQHF TGTGCCACCAGCGAACAGGGCAATCAGCCCCAGCATTTT
TRBJ2-7 TRBD2 TRBV27 CASTVASGPYEQYF TGTGCCAGCACGGTGGCTAGCGGGCCGTACGAGCAGTACTTC
TRBJ1-1 . TRBV2 CASSEGGGTEAFF TGTGCCAGCAGTGAGGGCGGAGGCACTGAAGCTTTCTTT
TRBJ2-7 TRBD1 TRBV7-8 CASSLAGGGFSSYEQYF TGTGCCAGCAGCTTAGCAGGGGGCGGCTTCAGCTCCTACGAGCAGTACTTC
TRBJ1-1 . TRBV27 CASSLEGRYTEAFF TGTGCCAGCAGTTTAGAGGGCAGGTACACTGAAGCTTTCTTT
TRBJ2-5 TRBD1 TRBV11-1 CASARQGAGETQYF TGTGCCAGCGCGAGGCAGGGGGCTGGGGAGACCCAGTACTTC
TRBJ2-1 . TRBV5-1 CASSLAFRSGRNEQFF TGCGCCAGCAGCTTGGCATTTCGGAGCGGTAGGAATGAGCAGTTCTTC
TRBJ2-3 TRBD2 TRBV5-5 CASSGPPGLAGGGSTDTQYF TGTGCCAGCAGCGGTCCCCCGGGACTAGCGGGAGGGGGGAGCACAGATACGCAGTATTTT
TRBJ2-1 TRBD2 TRBV29-1 CSVEGFETSGHYNEQFF TGCAGCGTTGAGGGCTTCGAGACTAGCGGACATTACAATGAGCAGTTCTTC
TRBJ1-2 TRBD1 TRBV7-9 CASRPGTGGSGYTF TGTGCCAGCAGGCCCGGGACAGGGGGCTCTGGCTACACCTTC
TRBJ1-1 . TRBV10-3 CAISEKDSVYTEAFF TGTGCCATCAGTGAGAAGGACAGCGTCTACACTGAAGCTTTCTTT
TRBJ1-1 . TRBV19 CASSIKGDTEAFF TGTGCCAGTAGTATAAAGGGAGACACTGAAGCTTTCTTT
TRBJ1-1 TRBD1 TRBV6-9 CASSYCLGTGANTEAFF TGTGCCAGCAGTTATTGTCTAGGGACAGGGGCGAACACTGAAGCTTTCTTT
TRBJ2-4 TRBD2 TRBV30 CAWSVLAGMGIQYF TGTGCCTGGAGTGTCCTAGCGGGAATGGGCATTCAGTACTTC